This record looks at one T cell receptor beta chain sequence and its context. This specimen belongs to a study of technical replicates of blood from several donors. Data came from immunoSEQ multiplex PCR; TCRdb stores just in-frame clones and leaves some out. The table has around 75,000 clones, 75% to 95% seen once. The sequenced material came from T cells isolated from PBMCs. The receptor was isolated from a human donor in good health.

The DNA of the CDR3 is TGCGCCAGCAGCTTGGAAGCGGGACTCACAGATACGCAGTATTTT. This codes for CASSLEAGLTDTQYF. V usage is TRBV5-1 and J usage is TRBJ2-3; the match to TRBD2 covers 7 bases. Per germline, CDR1 SGHRS and CDR2 YFSETQ. The trim removed 0 bases at V and 2 bases at J, leaving 3 bases unmatched. The length of the CDR3 is 15 residues.